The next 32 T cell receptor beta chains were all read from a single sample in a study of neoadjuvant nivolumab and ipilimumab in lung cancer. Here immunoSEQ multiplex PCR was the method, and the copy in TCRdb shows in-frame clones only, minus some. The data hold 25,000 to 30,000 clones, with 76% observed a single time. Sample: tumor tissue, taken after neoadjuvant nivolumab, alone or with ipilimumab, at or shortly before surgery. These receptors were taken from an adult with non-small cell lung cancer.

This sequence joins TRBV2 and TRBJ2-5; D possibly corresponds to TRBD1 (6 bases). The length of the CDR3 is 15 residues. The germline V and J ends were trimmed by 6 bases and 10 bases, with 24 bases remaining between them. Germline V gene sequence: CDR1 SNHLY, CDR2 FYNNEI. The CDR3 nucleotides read TGTGCCAGCAGATCCCTATTGGGGCGTGAGGGGGACCAGTACTTC. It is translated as CASRSLLGREGDQYF.

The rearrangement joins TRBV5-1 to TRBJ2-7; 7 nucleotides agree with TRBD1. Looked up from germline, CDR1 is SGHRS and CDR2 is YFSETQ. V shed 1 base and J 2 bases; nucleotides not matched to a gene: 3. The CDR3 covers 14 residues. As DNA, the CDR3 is TGCGCCAGCAGCTTGACAGGGGACCCCTACGAGCAGTACTTC. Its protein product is CASSLTGDPYEQYF.

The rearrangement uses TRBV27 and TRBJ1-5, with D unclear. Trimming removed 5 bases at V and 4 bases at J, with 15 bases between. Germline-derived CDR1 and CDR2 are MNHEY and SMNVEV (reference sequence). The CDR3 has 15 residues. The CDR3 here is CASSPREGRNQPQHF. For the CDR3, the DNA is TGTGCCAGCAGTCCCCGAGAGGGCCGGAATCAGCCCCAGCATTTT.

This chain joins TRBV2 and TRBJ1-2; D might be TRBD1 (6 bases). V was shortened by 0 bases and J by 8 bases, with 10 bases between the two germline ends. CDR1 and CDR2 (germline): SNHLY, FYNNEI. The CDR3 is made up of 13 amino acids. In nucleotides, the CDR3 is TGTGCCAGCAGTGAAGCCCCAGGGGCGGGCTACACCTTC. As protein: CASSEAPGAGYTF.

CDR3 in DNA: TGCGCCAGCAGCTTGTCGACAGGGGGCACTGAAGCTTTCTTT. It codes for CASSLSTGGTEAFF. The V call is TRBV5-1, the J call TRBJ1-1, with 9 positions matching TRBD1. The CDR3 spans 14 residues. From germline, CDR1 is SGHRS and CDR2 YFSETQ. With 1 base clipped from V and 4 bases from J, the junction kept 2 bases outside the gene matches.

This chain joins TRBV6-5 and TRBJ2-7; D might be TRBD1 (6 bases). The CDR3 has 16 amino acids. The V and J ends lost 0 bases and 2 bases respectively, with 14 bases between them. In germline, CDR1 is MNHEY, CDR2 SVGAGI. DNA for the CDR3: TGTGCCAGCAGTTACTCGAGAGGGACAACGACCTACGAGCAGTACTTC. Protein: CASSYSRGTTTYEQYF.

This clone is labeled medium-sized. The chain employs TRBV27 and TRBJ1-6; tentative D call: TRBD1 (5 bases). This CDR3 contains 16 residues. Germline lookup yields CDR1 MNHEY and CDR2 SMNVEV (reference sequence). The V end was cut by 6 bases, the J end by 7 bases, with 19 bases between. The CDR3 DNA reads TGTGCCAGCAGGGAGTGGGGAGGTGGGGACAATTCACCCCTCCACTTT. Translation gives CASREWGGGDNSPLHF.

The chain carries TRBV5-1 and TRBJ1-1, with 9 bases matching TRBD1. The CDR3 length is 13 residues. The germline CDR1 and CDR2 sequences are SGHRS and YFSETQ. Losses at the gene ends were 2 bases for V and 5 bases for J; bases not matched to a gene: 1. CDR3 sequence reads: CASSFGQGTEAFF. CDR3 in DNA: TGCGCCAGCAGCTTCGGACAGGGGACTGAAGCTTTCTTT.

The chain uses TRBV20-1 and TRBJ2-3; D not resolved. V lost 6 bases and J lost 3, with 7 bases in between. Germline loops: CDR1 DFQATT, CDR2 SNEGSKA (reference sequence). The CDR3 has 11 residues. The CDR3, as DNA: TGCAGTGCCCCGCAGACAGATACGCAGTATTTT. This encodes CSAPQTDTQYF.

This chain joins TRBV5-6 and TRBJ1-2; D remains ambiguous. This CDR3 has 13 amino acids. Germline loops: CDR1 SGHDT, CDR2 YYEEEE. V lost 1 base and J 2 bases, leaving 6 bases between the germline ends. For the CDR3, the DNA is TGTGCCAGCAGCTTGTGGGAGAACTATGGCTACACCTTC. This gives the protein CASSLWENYGYTF.

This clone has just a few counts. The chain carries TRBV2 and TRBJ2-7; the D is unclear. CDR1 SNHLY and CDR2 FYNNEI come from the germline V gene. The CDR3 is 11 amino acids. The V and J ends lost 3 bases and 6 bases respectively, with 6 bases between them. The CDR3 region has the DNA TGTGCCAGCAGTGATTGGAGCGAGCAGTACTTC. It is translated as CASSDWSEQYF.

Here the CDR3 DNA reads TGTGCCATCAGTGGGGGGACCTCCACCCAAGAGACCCAGTACTTC. This encodes CAISGGTSTQETQYF. The J gene is TRBJ2-5, the V gene TRBV10-3, with D possibly called TRBD1 or TRBD2 (5 bases each). The CDR3 spans 15 residues. Per the germline V gene, CDR1 is ENHRY and CDR2 is SYGVKD. V lost 4 bases to trimming and J lost 1 base, with 13 bases between them.

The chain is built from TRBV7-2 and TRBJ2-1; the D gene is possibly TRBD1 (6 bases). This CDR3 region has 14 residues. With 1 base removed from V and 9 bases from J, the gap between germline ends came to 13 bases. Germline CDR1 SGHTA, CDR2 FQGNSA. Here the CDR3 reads CASSLGTVLVEQFF. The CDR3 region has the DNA TGTGCCAGCAGCTTAGGGACAGTTCTGGTTGAGCAGTTCTTC.

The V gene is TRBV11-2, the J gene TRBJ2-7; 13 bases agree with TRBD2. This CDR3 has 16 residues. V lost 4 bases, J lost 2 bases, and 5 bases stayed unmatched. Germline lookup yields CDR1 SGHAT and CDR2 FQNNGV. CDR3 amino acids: CASSSRLAGGPYEQYF. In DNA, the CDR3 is TGTGCCAGCAGCTCCAGACTAGCGGGGGGCCCCTACGAGCAGTACTTC. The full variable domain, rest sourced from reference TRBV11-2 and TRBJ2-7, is EAGVAQSPRYKIIEKRQSVAFWCNPISGHATLYWYQQILGQGPKLLIQFQNNGVVDDSQLPKDRFSAERLKGVDSTLKIQPAKLEDSAVYLCASSSRLAGGPYEQYFGPGTRLTVT.

The CDR3: CASSLAGGRTDTQYF. In DNA, the CDR3 is TGTGCCAGCAGCCTAGCGGGGGGGCGCACAGATACGCAGTATTTT. The chain couples TRBV14 to TRBJ2-3, with TRBD2 matching over 11 bases. V was clipped by 4 bases and J by 1 base; unmatched bases: 1. This CDR3 spans 15 amino acids. The germline V gene encodes CDR1 SGHDN and CDR2 FVKESK.

CDR3 amino acids: CASTLSGGAYEQYF. The CDR3 coding sequence is TGTGCCAGCACCCTTAGCGGGGGGGCCTACGAGCAGTACTTC. This chain uses TRBV7-9 with TRBJ2-7; TRBD2 matches at 11 bases. Germline CDR1 reads SEHNR; CDR2 reads FQNEAQ (reference sequence). This CDR3 comprises 14 residues. With V trimmed by 7 bases and J by 2 bases, 4 bases remained unmatched.

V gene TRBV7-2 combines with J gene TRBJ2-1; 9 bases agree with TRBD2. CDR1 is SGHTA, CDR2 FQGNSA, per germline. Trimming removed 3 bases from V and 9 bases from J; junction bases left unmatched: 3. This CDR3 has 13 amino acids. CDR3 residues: CASSFTGLAEQFF. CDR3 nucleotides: TGTGCCAGCAGCTTCACGGGACTAGCTGAGCAGTTCTTC. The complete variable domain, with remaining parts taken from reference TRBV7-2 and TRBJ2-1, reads GAGVSQSPSNKVTEKGKDVELRCDPISGHTALYWYRQSLGQGLEFLIYFQGNSAPDKSGLPSDRFSAERTGGSVSTLTIQRTQQEDSAVYLCASSFTGLAEQFFGPGTRLTVL.

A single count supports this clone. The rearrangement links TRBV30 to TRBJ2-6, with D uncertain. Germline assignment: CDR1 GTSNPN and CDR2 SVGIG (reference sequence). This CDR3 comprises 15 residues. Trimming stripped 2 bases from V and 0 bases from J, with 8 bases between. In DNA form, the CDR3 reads TGTGCCTGGAGTCGGACCATCTCTGGGGCCAACGTCCTGACTTTC. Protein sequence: CAWSRTISGANVLTF.

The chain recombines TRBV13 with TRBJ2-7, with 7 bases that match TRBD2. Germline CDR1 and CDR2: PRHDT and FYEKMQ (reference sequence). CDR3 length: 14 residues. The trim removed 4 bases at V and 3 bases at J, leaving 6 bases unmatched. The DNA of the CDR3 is TGTGCCAGCAGCTGGGTCGGGGGGATCTACGAGCAGTACTTC. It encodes CASSWVGGIYEQYF.

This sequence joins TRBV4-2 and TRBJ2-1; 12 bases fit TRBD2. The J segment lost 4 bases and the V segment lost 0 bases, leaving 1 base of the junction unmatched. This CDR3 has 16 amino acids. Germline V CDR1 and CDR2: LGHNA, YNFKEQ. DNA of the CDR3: TGTGCCAGCAGCCAAGATGGACTAGCGGGGTACAATGAGCAGTTCTTC. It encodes CASSQDGLAGYNEQFF.

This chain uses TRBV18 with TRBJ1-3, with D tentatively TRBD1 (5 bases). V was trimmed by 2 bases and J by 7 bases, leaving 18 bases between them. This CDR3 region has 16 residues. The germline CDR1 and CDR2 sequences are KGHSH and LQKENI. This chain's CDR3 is CASSPAPGTARNTIYF. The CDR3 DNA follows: TGTGCCAGCTCACCAGCCCCCGGGACGGCCCGCAACACCATATATTTT.

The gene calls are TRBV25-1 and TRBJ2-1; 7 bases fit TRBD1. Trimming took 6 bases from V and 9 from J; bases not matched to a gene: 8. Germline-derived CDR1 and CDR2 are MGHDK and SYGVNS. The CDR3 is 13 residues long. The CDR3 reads CASRFGQASEQFF. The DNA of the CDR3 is TGTGCCAGCAGGTTTGGACAGGCGTCTGAGCAGTTCTTC.

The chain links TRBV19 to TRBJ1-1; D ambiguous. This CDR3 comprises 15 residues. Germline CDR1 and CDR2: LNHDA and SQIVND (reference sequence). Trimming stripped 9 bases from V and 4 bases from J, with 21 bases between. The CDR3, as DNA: TGTGCCAGCAAAATGGACGGGTATGGAACCACTGAAGCTTTCTTT. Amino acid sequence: CASKMDGYGTTEAFF.

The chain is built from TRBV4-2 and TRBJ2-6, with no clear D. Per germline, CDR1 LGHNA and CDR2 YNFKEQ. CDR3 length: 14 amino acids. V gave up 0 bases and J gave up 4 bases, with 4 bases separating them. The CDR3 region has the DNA TGTGCCAGCAGCCAAGATTCCGGGGCCAACGTCCTGACTTTC. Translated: CASSQDSGANVLTF.

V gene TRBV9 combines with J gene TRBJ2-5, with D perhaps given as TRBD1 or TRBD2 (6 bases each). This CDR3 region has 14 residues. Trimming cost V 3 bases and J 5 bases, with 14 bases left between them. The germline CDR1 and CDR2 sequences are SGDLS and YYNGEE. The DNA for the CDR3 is TGTGCCAGCAGCGAGGGGGGCTTGCGGGAGACCCAGTACTTC. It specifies CASSEGGLRETQYF.

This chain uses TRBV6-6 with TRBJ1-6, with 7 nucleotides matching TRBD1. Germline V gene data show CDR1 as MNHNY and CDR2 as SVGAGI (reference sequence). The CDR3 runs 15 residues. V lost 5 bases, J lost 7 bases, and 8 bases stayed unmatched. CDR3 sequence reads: CASSRSGQKNSPLHF. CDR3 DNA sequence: TGTGCCAGCAGTCGTTCGGGACAGAAAAATTCACCCCTCCACTTT.

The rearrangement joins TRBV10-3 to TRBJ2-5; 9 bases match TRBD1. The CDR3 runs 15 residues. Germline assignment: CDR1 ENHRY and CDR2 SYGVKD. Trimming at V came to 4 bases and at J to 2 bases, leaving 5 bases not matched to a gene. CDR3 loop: CAISGQGEVQETQYF. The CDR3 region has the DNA TGTGCCATCAGTGGACAGGGGGAAGTTCAAGAGACCCAGTACTTC.

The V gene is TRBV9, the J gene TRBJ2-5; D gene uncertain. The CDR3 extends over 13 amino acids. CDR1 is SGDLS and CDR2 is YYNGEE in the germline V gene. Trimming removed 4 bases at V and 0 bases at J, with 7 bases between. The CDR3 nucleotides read TGTGCCAGCAGCCCCCCGTACCAAGAGACCCAGTACTTC. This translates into CASSPPYQETQYF.

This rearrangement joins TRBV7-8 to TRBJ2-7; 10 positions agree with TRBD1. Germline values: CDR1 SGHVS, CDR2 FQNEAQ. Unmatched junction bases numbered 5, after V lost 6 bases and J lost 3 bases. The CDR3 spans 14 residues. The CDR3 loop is CASSPRTGGYEQYF. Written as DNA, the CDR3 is TGTGCCAGCAGTCCCCGGACAGGGGGCTACGAGCAGTACTTC.

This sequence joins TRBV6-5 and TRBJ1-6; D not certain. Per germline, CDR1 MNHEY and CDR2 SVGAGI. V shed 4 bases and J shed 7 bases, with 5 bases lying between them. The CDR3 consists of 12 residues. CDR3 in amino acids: CASSFGNSPLHF. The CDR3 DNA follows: TGTGCCAGCAGTTTCGGCAATTCACCCCTCCACTTT.

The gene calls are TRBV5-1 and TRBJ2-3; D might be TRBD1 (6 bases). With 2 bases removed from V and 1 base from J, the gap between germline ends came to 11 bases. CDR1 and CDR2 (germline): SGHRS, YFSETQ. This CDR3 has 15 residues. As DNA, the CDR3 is TGCGCCAGCAGCTTACAGGGTTTGCGCACAGATACGCAGTATTTT. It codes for CASSLQGLRTDTQYF.

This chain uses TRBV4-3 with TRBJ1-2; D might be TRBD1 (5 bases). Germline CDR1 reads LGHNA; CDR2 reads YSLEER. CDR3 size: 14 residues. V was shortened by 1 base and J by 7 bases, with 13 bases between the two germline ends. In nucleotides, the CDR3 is TGCGCCAGCAGCCAAGGGCGCAGGGCCGGTGGCTACACCTTC. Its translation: CASSQGRRAGGYTF.